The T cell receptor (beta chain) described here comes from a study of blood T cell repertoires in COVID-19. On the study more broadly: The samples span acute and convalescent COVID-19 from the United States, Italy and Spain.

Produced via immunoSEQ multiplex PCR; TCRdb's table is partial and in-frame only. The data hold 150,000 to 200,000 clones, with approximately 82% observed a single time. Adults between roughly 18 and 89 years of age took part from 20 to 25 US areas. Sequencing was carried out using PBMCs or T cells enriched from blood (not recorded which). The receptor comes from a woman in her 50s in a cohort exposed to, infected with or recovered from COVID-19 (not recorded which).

CDR3 DNA sequence: TGTGCCAGCAGCCGATTAGCGGGGCGTACCGGGGAGCTGTTTTTT. Protein: CASSRLAGRTGELFF. The gene calls are TRBV3-1 (or the pseudogene TRBV3-2) and TRBJ2-2, with 8 bases matching TRBD2. V dropped 4 bases and J dropped 5; count of bases not matched to a gene: 6. CDR3 length equals 15 residues. CDR1 and CDR2 from the germline V gene are LGHDT and YNNKEL (reference sequence).